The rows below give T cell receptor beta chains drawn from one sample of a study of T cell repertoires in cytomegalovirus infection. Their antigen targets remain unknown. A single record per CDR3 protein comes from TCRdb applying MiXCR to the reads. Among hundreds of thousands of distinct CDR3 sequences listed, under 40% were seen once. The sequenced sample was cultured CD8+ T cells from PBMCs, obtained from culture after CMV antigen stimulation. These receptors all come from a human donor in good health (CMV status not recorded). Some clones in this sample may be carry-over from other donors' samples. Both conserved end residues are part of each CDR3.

CDR3aa: CASSLGAGVLNEQFF
v_gene: TRBV19
j_gene: TRBJ2-1

CDR3aa: CASSPLANEKLFF
v_gene: TRBV12-3/TRBV12-4
j_gene: TRBJ1-4

CDR3aa: CSAGADGGSSYEQYF
v_gene: TRBV20-1
j_gene: TRBJ2-7

CDR3aa: CASDRPSDTEAFF
v_gene: TRBV2
j_gene: TRBJ1-1

CDR3aa: CASSQVGISWNTEAFF
v_gene: TRBV14
j_gene: TRBJ1-1

CDR3aa: CASSDQEYEQYF
v_gene: TRBV2
j_gene: TRBJ2-7

CDR3aa: CASSLGGGLYEQYF
v_gene: TRBV7-8
j_gene: TRBJ2-7

CDR3aa: CASSLGQGAVEQYF
v_gene: TRBV7-6
j_gene: TRBJ2-7

CDR3aa: CASSLGDYTGNTIYF
v_gene: TRBV7-9
j_gene: TRBJ1-3

CDR3aa: CATSDPQASNQPQHF
v_gene: TRBV24-1
j_gene: TRBJ1-5

CDR3aa: CASSLFGSGGTGELFF
v_gene: TRBV7-2
j_gene: TRBJ2-2

CDR3aa: CASSFRDSPTHEQFF
v_gene: TRBV4-1
j_gene: TRBJ2-1

CDR3aa: CASSLSVGDSRSYGYTF
v_gene: TRBV27
j_gene: TRBJ1-2

CDR3aa: CASRISAGPKETQYF
v_gene: TRBV7-9
j_gene: TRBJ2-5

CDR3aa: CASSPSGGAGTDTQYF
v_gene: TRBV7-6
j_gene: TRBJ2-3

CDR3aa: CASSLKYGVMNEQFF
v_gene: TRBV11-2
j_gene: TRBJ2-1

CDR3aa: CASTRPGTDTQYF
v_gene: TRBV27
j_gene: TRBJ2-3

CDR3aa: CASSARQGPGGEQFF
v_gene: TRBV7-9
j_gene: TRBJ2-1

CDR3aa: CASSLTSPRGGELFF
v_gene: TRBV7-9
j_gene: TRBJ2-2

CDR3aa: CSVGGRSGANVLTF
v_gene: TRBV29-1
j_gene: TRBJ2-6

CDR3aa: CASSTLQGSNTEAFF
v_gene: TRBV19
j_gene: TRBJ1-1

CDR3aa: CASRGGRGPSYNEQFF
v_gene: TRBV7-9
j_gene: TRBJ2-1

CDR3aa: CASSFLPSAGELFF
v_gene: TRBV7-9
j_gene: TRBJ2-2

CDR3aa: CASNDGWQGLYNEQFF
v_gene: TRBV5-1
j_gene: TRBJ2-1

CDR3aa: CASSELGRDANSPLHF
v_gene: TRBV6-1
j_gene: TRBJ1-6

CDR3aa: CASGPYRAISNYGYTF
v_gene: TRBV19
j_gene: TRBJ1-2

CDR3aa: CASSLFSGVNTDTQYF
v_gene: TRBV14
j_gene: TRBJ2-3

CDR3aa: CATLSGGGTEAFF
v_gene: TRBV7-6
j_gene: TRBJ1-1

CDR3aa: CATSRGGQGNSPLHF
v_gene: TRBV15
j_gene: TRBJ1-6

CDR3aa: CASSYDWDGQETQYF
v_gene: TRBV6-2/TRBV6-3
j_gene: TRBJ2-5

CDR3aa: CSVDRYEQYF
v_gene: TRBV20-1
j_gene: TRBJ2-7

CDR3aa: CASSPRGRQNTGELFF
v_gene: TRBV7-9
j_gene: TRBJ2-2

CDR3aa: CASSYDRGPGTGELFF
v_gene: TRBV7-9
j_gene: TRBJ2-2

CDR3aa: CASSMGTGETEAFF
v_gene: TRBV19
j_gene: TRBJ1-1

CDR3aa: CASRKTELGANVLTF
v_gene: TRBV3-1
j_gene: TRBJ2-6

CDR3aa: CASSFGDYEQFF
v_gene: TRBV7-9
j_gene: TRBJ2-1

CDR3aa: CSASFLQGHNQPQHF
v_gene: TRBV20-1
j_gene: TRBJ1-5

CDR3aa: CATSAPKSSYNEQFF
v_gene: TRBV24-1
j_gene: TRBJ2-1

CDR3aa: CASIGLAGLERFF
v_gene: TRBV6-1
j_gene: TRBJ2-1

CDR3aa: CASSFLGDGNTIYF
v_gene: TRBV28
j_gene: TRBJ1-3

CDR3aa: CSAQDRELHSTDTQYF
v_gene: TRBV20-1
j_gene: TRBJ2-3

CDR3aa: CASSSIIWDFNSNQPQHF
v_gene: TRBV7-9
j_gene: TRBJ1-5

CDR3aa: CASSLGSGDPRTDTQYF
v_gene: TRBV7-8
j_gene: TRBJ2-3

CDR3aa: CASSLADSYGYTF
v_gene: TRBV7-9
j_gene: TRBJ1-2

CDR3aa: CASSYSFGRPNTEAFF
v_gene: TRBV6-2/TRBV6-3
j_gene: TRBJ1-1

CDR3aa: CASSSRRGYTF
v_gene: TRBV7-4
j_gene: TRBJ1-2

CDR3aa: CASSGGPNQPQHF
v_gene: TRBV4-1
j_gene: TRBJ1-5

CDR3aa: CASSHGTAYNSPLHF
v_gene: TRBV4-1
j_gene: TRBJ1-6

CDR3aa: CASSYSTADYGYTF
v_gene: TRBV6-5
j_gene: TRBJ1-2

CDR3aa: CAISDRTDTQYF
v_gene: TRBV10-3
j_gene: TRBJ2-3

CDR3aa: CASSLGELGQGPYEQYF
v_gene: TRBV7-9
j_gene: TRBJ2-7